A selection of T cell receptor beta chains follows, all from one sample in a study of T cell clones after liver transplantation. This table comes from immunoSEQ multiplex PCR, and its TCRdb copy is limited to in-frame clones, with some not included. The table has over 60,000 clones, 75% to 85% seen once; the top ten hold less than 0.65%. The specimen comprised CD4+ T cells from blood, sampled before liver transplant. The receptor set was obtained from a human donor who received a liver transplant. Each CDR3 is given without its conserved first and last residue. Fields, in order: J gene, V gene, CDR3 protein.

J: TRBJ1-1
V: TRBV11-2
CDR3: ASSRDPTATEAF

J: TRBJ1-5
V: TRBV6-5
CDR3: ASSPQLSNQPQH

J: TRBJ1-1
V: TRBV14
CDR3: ASSQDGAGLGAF

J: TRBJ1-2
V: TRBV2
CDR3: ASSGGPGVPYGYT

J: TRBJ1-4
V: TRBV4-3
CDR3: ASSQDRYTGTANEKLF

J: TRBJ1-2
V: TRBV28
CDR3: ASSLSPNLNYGYT

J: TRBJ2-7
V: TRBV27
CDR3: ASSPLGQAYEQY

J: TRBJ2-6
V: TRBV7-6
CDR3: ASSGEQGPGANVLT

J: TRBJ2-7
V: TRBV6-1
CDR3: ASSKREPGMGEQY

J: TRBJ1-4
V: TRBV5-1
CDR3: ASSRDLNEKLF

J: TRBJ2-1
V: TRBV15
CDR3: ATSRDVGSYNEQF

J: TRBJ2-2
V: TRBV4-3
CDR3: ASSQNRDRGRRTGELF

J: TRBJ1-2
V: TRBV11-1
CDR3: ASSLGYRDSFYGYT

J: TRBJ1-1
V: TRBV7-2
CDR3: ASSSQVNTEAF

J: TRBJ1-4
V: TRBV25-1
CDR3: ATRGSGVRDNEKLF

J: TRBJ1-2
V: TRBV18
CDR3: ASSPSGQGAGGYT

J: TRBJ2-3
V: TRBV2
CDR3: ASRETGNTQY

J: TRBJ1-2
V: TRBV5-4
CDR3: ASSLPRDRTDGYT

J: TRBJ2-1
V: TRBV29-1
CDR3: SVCRDRGYNEQF

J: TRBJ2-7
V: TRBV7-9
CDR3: ASSLVSGAWNEQY

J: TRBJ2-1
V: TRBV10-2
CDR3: ASRSGASGYNEQF

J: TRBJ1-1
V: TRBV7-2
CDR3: ASSLGVHTEAF

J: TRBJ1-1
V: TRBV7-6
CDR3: ASSLAERIVVTEAF

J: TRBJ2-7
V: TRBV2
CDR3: ASSQGVLGEQY

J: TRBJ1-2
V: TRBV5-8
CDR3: ASSFSHYGYT